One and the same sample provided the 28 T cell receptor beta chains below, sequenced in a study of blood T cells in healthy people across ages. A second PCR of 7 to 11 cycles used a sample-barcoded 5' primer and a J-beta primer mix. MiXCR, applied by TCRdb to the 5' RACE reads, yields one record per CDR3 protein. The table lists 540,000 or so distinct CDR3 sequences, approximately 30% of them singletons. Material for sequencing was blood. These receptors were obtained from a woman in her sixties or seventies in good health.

CDR3 sequence reads: CASSQDRSRGETQYF. Written as DNA, the CDR3 is TGTGCCAGCAGCCAAGATAGGTCCAGGGGAGAGACCCAGTACTTC. The V call is TRBV4-2, the J call TRBJ2-5; tentatively, D is TRBD1 (6 bases). This CDR3 region has 15 residues. Trimming took off 0 bases at V and 4 bases at J, with 12 bases between the two ends. Per the germline V gene, CDR1 is LGHNA and CDR2 is YNFKEQ.

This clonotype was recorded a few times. CDR3 bases: TGTGCCGGGACCCGGGACACCTACTACAATGAGCAGTTCTTC. Protein sequence: CAGTRDTYYNEQFF. The chain employs TRBV18 and TRBJ2-1; D is perhaps TRBD1 (6 bases). V shed 11 bases and J shed 3 bases, with 17 bases lying between them. In germline, CDR1 is KGHSH, CDR2 LQKENI. This CDR3 is built from 14 residues. The variable domain in full, with the rest retrieved from reference TRBV18 and TRBJ2-1, is NAGVMQNPRHLVRRRGQEARLRCSPMKGHSHVYWYRQLPEEGLKFMVYLQKENIIDESGMPKERFSAEFPKEGPSILRIQQVVRGDSAAYFCAGTRDTYYNEQFFGPGTRLTVL.

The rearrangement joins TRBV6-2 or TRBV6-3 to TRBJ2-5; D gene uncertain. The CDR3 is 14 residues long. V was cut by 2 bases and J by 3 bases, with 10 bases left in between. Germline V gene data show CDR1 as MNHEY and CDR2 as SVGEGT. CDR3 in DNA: TGTGCCAGCAGTTACGAGGCAATCGAAGAGACCCAGTACTTC. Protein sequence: CASSYEAIEETQYF.

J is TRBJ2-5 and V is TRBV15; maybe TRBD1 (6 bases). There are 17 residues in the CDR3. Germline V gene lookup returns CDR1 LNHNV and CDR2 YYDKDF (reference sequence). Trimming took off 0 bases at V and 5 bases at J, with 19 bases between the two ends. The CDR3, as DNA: TGTGCCACCAGCAGAGAACGGGACACCAATCTGGGGGAGACCCAGTACTTC. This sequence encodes CATSRERDTNLGETQYF.

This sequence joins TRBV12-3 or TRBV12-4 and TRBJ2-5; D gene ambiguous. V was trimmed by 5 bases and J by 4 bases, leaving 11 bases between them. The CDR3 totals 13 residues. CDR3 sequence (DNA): TGTGCCAGCAGTCTTGTTACCACAGAGACCCAGTACTTC. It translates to CASSLVTTETQYF.

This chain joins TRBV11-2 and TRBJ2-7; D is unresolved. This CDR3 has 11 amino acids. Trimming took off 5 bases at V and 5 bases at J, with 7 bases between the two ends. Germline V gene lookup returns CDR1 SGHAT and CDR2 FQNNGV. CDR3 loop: CASSRHDEQYF. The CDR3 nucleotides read TGTGCCAGCAGCCGGCACGACGAGCAGTACTTC.

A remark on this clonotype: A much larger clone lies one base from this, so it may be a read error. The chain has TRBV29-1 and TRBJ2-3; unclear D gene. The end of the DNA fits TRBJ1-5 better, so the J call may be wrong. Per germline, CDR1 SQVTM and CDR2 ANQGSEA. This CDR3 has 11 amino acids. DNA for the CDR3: TGCAGCGTCGAGGTACGGGATACGCAGCATTTT. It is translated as CSVEVRDTQHF.

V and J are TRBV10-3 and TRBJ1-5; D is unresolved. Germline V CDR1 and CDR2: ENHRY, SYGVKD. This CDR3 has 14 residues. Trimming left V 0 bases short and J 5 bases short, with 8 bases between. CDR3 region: CAISESRADQPQHF. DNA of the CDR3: TGTGCCATCAGTGAGTCGAGGGCGGATCAGCCCCAGCATTTT.

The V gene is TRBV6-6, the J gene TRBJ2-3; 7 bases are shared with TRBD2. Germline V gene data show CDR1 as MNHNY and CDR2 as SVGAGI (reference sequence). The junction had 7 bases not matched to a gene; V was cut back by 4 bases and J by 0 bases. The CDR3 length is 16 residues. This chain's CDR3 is CASSFLAEMSTDTQYF. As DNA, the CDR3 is TGTGCCAGCAGTTTCCTAGCGGAAATGAGCACAGATACGCAGTATTTT.

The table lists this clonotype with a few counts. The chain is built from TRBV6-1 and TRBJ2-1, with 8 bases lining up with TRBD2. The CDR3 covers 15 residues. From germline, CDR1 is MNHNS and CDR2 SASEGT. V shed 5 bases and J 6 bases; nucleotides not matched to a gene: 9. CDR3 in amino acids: CASSTWTAGANEQFF. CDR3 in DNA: TGTGCCAGCAGTACCTGGACAGCGGGGGCCAATGAGCAGTTCTTC.

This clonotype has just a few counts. CDR3 nucleotide sequence: TGTGCCATCAGTGAGAAGACCAGCCCCGTTCAGCCCCAGCATTTT. Its protein product is CAISEKTSPVQPQHF. This chain joins TRBV10-3 and TRBJ1-5, with D unresolved. The V end was cut by 2 bases, the J end by 6 bases, with 14 bases between. CDR1 and CDR2 (germline): ENHRY, SYGVKD. This CDR3 comprises 15 residues.

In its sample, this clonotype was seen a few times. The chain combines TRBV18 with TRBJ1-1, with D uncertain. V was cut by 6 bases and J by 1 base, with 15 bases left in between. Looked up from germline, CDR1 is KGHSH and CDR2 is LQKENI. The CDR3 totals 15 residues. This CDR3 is CASSIQTLPNTEAFF. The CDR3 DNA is TGTGCCAGCTCCATCCAGACGTTACCGAACACTGAAGCTTTCTTT.

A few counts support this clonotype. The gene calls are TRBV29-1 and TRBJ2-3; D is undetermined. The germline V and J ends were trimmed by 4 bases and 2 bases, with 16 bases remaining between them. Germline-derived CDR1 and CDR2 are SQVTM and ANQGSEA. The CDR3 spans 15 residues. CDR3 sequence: CSVVVAASSTDTQYF. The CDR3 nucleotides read TGCAGCGTTGTGGTCGCAGCAAGCTCCACAGATACGCAGTATTTT.

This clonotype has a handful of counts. CDR3 DNA sequence: TGTGCCACCAGCCCACTAGCGGGGGGAAGCACAGATACGCAGTATTTT. It is translated as CATSPLAGGSTDTQYF. V and J are TRBV24-1 and TRBJ2-3; 12 positions agree with TRBD2. The CDR3 length is 16 residues. Germline V gene sequence: CDR1 KGHDR, CDR2 SFDVKD. Trimming cost V 7 bases and J 0 bases; bases outside gene matches: 4.

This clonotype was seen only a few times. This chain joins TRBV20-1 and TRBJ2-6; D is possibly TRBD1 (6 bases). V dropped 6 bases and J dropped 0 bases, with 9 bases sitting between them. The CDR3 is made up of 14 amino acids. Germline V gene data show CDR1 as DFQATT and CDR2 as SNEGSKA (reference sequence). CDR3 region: CSAEGVSGANVLTF. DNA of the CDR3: TGCAGTGCCGAGGGGGTCTCTGGGGCCAACGTCCTGACTTTC.

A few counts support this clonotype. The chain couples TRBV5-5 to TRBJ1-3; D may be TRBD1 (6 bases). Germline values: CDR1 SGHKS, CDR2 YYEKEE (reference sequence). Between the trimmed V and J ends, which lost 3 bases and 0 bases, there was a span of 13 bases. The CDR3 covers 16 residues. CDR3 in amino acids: CASSSHRANSGNTIYF. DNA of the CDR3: TGTGCCAGCAGCTCTCACAGGGCCAACTCTGGAAACACCATATATTTT.

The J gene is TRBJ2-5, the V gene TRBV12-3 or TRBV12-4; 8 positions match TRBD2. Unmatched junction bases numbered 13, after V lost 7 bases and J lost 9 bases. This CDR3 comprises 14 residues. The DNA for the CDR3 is TGTGCCAGCACCGGGAGGGACCTACATGGTGCCCAGTACTTC. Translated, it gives CASTGRDLHGAQYF.

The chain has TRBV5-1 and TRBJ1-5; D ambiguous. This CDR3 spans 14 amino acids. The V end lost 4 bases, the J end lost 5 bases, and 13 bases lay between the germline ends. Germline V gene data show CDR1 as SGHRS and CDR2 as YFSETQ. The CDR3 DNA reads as TGCGCCAGCAGCCCCGGACTAAAGCATCAGCCCCAGCATTTT. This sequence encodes CASSPGLKHQPQHF.

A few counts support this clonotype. The CDR3 loop is CASRSSPSSGNTIYF. The CDR3 DNA follows: TGTGCCAGCAGATCCAGCCCGAGCTCTGGAAACACCATATATTTT. V gene TRBV2 combines with J gene TRBJ1-3, with no clear D. V was pared by 6 bases and J by 0 bases, with 12 bases between. The CDR3 runs to 15 residues. The germline CDR1 and CDR2 sequences are SNHLY and FYNNEI.

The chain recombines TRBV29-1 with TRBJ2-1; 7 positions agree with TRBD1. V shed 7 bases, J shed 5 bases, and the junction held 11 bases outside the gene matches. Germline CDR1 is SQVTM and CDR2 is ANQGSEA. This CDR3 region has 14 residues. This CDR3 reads CSGRGTDSNNEQFF. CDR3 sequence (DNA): TGCAGCGGACGAGGGACAGACTCTAACAATGAGCAGTTCTTC.

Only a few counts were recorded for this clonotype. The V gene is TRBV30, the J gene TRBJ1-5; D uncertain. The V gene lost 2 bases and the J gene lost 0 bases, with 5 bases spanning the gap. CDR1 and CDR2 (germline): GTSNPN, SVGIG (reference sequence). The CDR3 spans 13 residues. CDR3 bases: TGTGCCTGGAGTCAAGATAGCAATCAGCCCCAGCATTTT. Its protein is CAWSQDSNQPQHF. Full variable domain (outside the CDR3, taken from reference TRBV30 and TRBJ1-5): SQTIHQWPATLVQPVGSPLSLECTVEGTSNPNLYWYRQAAGRGLQLLFYSVGIGQISSEVPQNLSASRPQDRQFILSSKKLLLSDSGFYLCAWSQDSNQPQHFGDGTRLSIL.

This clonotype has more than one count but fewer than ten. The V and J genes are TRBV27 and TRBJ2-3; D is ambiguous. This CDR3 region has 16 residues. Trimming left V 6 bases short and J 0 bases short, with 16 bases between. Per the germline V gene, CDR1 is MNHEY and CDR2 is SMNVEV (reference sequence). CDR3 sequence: CASSQSPETSTDTQYF. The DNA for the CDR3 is TGTGCCAGCAGCCAGAGTCCCGAGACTAGCACAGATACGCAGTATTTT.

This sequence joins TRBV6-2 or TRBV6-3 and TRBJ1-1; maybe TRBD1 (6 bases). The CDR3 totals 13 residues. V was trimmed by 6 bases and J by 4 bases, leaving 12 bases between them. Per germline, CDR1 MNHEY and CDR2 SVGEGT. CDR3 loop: CASRTQGFTEAFF. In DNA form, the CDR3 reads TGTGCCAGCAGAACCCAGGGGTTCACTGAAGCTTTCTTT.

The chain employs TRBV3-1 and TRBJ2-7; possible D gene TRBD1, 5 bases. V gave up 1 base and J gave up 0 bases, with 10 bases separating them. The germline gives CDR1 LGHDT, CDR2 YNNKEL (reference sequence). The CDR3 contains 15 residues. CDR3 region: CASSQGSQGSYEQYF. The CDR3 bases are TGTGCCAGCAGCCAAGGCTCCCAGGGCTCCTACGAGCAGTACTTC.

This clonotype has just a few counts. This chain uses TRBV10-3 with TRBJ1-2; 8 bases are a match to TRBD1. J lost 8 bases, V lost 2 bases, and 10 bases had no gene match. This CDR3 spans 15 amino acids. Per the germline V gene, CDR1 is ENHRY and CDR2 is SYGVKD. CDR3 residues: CAISERQGARQGYTF. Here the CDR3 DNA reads TGTGCCATCAGTGAGAGGCAGGGGGCGCGACAGGGCTACACCTTC.

CDR3 DNA: TGCAGTGCTAGAGGGGCTGGGGCCAACGTCCTGACTTTC. Its translation is CSARGAGANVLTF. The rearrangement joins TRBV20-1 to TRBJ2-6; D remains unclear. This CDR3 is built from 13 residues. The germline V gene encodes CDR1 DFQATT and CDR2 SNEGSKA (reference sequence). The ends were cut back, 1 base at V and 2 bases at J, with 3 bases in the middle.

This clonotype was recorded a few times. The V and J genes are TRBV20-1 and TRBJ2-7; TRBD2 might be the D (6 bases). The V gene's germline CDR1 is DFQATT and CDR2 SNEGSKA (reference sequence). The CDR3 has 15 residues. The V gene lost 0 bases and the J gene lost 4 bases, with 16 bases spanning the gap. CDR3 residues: CSARDLHRGTYEQYF. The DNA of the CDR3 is TGCAGTGCTAGAGATCTCCATCGGGGGACTTACGAGCAGTACTTC.

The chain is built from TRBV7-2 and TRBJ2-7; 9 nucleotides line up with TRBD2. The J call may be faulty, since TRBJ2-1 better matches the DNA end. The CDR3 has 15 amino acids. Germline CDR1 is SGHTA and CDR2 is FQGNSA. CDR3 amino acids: CASSLGPAGGNEQFF. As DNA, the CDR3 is TGTGCCAGCAGCTTAGGCCCAGCGGGGGGTAATGAGCAGTTCTTC.